One and the same sample provided the 20 T cell receptor beta chains below, sequenced in a study of immune evolution from preneoplasia to lung adenocarcinoma. Using immunoSEQ multiplex PCR, the repertoire was profiled, and TCRdb retains in-frame clones only, with some absent. The sample comprises 4,000 to 6,000 clones, around 76% of which are singletons, and more than 9% rests with the top ten. Sequencing was done on a sample of FFPE minimally invasive lung adenocarcinoma tissue. These receptors all stem from a person aged 70 to 85 with lung adenocarcinoma.

The gene calls are TRBV6-5 and TRBJ2-5; D unclear. Germline V gene lookup returns CDR1 MNHEY and CDR2 SVGAGI. This CDR3 is 15 amino acids long. Trimming pared 0 bases from V and 5 bases from J, leaving 13 bases between. In nucleotides, the CDR3 is TGTGCCAGCAGTTACTCTTCCGGGTTCAGGGAGACCCAGTACTTC. Translation: CASSYSSGFRETQYF.

In DNA, the CDR3 is TGTGCCAGCAGCTTAAGGATTAGCGGGGTGGATACGCAGTATTTT. As protein: CASSLRISGVDTQYF. The rearrangement uses TRBV7-3 and TRBJ2-3; TRBD2 matches 8 bases. V was clipped by 1 base and J by 6 bases; unmatched bases: 6. The germline V gene encodes CDR1 SGHTA and CDR2 FQGTGA. The CDR3 spans 15 residues.

This clone was detected only once. The chain uses TRBV7-3 and TRBJ2-3; D is ambiguous. The germline V gene has CDR1 SGHTA and CDR2 FQGTGA. CDR3 length: 13 residues. The ends were cut back, 5 bases at V and 2 bases at J, with 8 bases in the middle. CDR3 DNA: TGTGCCAGCAGCACAGACTTCACAGATACGCAGTATTTT. It translates to CASSTDFTDTQYF.

On this clone: Germline is not matched at one junction end, which may reflect a read error. The chain couples TRBV29-1 to TRBJ1-1; the D gene is possibly TRBD1 (6 bases). The CDR3 extends over 12 amino acids. Germline CDR1 reads SQVTM; CDR2 reads ANQGSEA. This CDR3 is CSVIIRGTEPFF. The CDR3 nucleotides read TGCAGCGTTATAATCAGGGGCACTGAACCTTTCTTT. Full variable domain (remainder filled in from reference TRBV29-1 and TRBJ1-1): SAVISQKPSRDICQRGTSLTIQCQVDSQVTMMFWYRQQPGQSLTLIATANQGSEATYESGFVIDKFPISRPNLTFSTLTVSNMSPEDSSIYLCSVIIRGTEPFFGQGTRLTVV.

This chain uses TRBV5-8 with TRBJ2-1; 12 positions match TRBD2. V shed 5 bases and J 4 bases; nucleotides not matched to a gene: 4. From germline, CDR1 is SGHTS and CDR2 YDEGEE. This CDR3 region has 15 residues. CDR3 residues: CASRGLAGIYNEQFF. The CDR3 DNA reads as TGTGCCAGCAGAGGACTAGCGGGAATTTACAATGAGCAGTTCTTC.

The chain couples TRBV6-6 to TRBJ2-2; possibly TRBD2 for D (5 bases). V lost 0 bases, J lost 6 bases, and 14 bases lay in between. CDR1 is MNHNY, CDR2 SVGAGI, per germline (reference sequence). The CDR3 runs 16 residues. The CDR3 is CASSYSRPPSPGELFF. The CDR3 nucleotides read TGTGCCAGCAGTTACTCGAGACCCCCTAGCCCCGGGGAGCTGTTTTTT.

This chain links TRBV6-1 with TRBJ2-3, with D perhaps matching TRBD1 (5 bases). The V gene's germline CDR1 is MNHNS and CDR2 SASEGT. V was shortened by 5 bases and J by 1 base, with 10 bases between the two germline ends. The CDR3 runs 14 residues. This chain's CDR3 is CASSPLGGTDTQYF. Written as DNA, the CDR3 is TGTGCCAGCAGTCCCCTAGGGGGCACAGATACGCAGTATTTT.

In this sample, this clone turned up a few times. The V and J genes are TRBV11-3 and TRBJ2-7, with D possibly TRBD2 on 6 matching bases. The V gene's germline CDR1 is SGHNT and CDR2 YENEEA. V was trimmed by 0 bases and J by 3 bases, leaving 9 bases between them. The CDR3 length is 14 residues. The CDR3 here is CASSLEEGNYEQYF. DNA for the CDR3: TGTGCCAGCAGCTTAGAGGAGGGGAACTACGAGCAGTACTTC.

This clone was found once. CDR3 amino acids: CASSYLGSSGNTIYF. The CDR3 DNA sequence: TGTGCCAGCAGTTACTTGGGCAGCTCTGGAAACACCATATATTTT. This rearrangement joins TRBV6-6 to TRBJ1-3, with unresolved D. Germline V gives CDR1 MNHNY, CDR2 SVGAGI (reference sequence). Deletions cut 1 base from V and 0 bases from J, with 7 bases between. CDR3 length equals 15 residues.

This chain uses TRBV7-2 with TRBJ2-4; 10 bases agree with TRBD1. The CDR3 has 14 residues. Germline CDR1 is SGHTA and CDR2 is FQGNSA. V gave up 6 bases and J gave up 11 bases; unmatched junction bases: 10. CDR3 protein: CASRPRAGQGFQYF. As DNA, the CDR3 is TGTGCCAGCAGGCCCCGTGCGGGACAGGGGTTTCAGTACTTC.

The chain joins TRBV9 to TRBJ1-2, with 7 bases matching TRBD1. This CDR3 comprises 13 residues. Germline V CDR1 and CDR2: SGDLS, YYNGEE. Trimming took 3 bases from V and 5 from J; bases not matched to a gene: 4. The DNA for the CDR3 is TGTGCCAGCAGCGGCAGGGGACAGTATGGCTACACCTTC. Its translation: CASSGRGQYGYTF.

J is TRBJ2-5 and V is TRBV30; D possibly corresponds to TRBD1 (6 bases). V lost 3 bases and J 2 bases, leaving 16 bases between the germline ends. Germline CDR1 GTSNPN, CDR2 SVGIG (reference sequence). This CDR3 has 15 residues. The CDR3: CAWSLLGTPQETQYF. In DNA, the CDR3 is TGTGCCTGGAGCCTTCTCGGGACACCGCAAGAGACCCAGTACTTC. Looking up the rest from reference TRBV30 and TRBJ2-5 gives the full variable domain: SQTIHQWPATLVQPVGSPLSLECTVEGTSNPNLYWYRQAAGRGLQLLFYSVGIGQISSEVPQNLSASRPQDRQFILSSKKLLLSDSGFYLCAWSLLGTPQETQYFGPGTRLLVL.

J is TRBJ1-5 and V is TRBV6-1, with D possibly matching TRBD1 (5 bases). Germline-derived CDR1 and CDR2 are MNHNS and SASEGT. V lost 6 bases and J lost 1, with 10 bases in between. This CDR3 comprises 14 residues. In DNA, the CDR3 is TGTGCCAGCAGCCAGACAGCGAGCAATCAGCCCCAGCATTTT. Residues: CASSQTASNQPQHF.

The rearrangement joins TRBV19 to TRBJ2-5, with D perhaps TRBD1 (6 bases). The CDR3 covers 16 residues. The germline CDR1 and CDR2 sequences are LNHDA and SQIVND (reference sequence). V was shortened by 0 bases and J by 5 bases, with 16 bases between the two germline ends. The CDR3 is CASSIDSTGHLETQYF. The DNA of the CDR3 is TGTGCCAGTAGTATAGACTCGACAGGACACCTCGAGACCCAGTACTTC.

The chain has TRBV19 and TRBJ1-5, with TRBD1 identical over 11 bases. Trimming cost V 5 bases and J 1 base; bases outside gene matches: 13. CDR1 LNHDA and CDR2 SQIVND come from the germline V gene (reference sequence). This CDR3 spans 19 amino acids. CDR3: CASSLGDRGWVSSNQPQHF. DNA for the CDR3: TGTGCCAGTAGTCTTGGGGACAGGGGGTGGGTTTCGAGCAATCAGCCCCAGCATTTT. Based on the CDR3 plus reference TRBV19 and TRBJ1-5, the full variable domain is DGGITQSPKYLFRKEGQNVTLSCEQNLNHDAMYWYRQDPGQGLRLIYYSQIVNDFQKGDIAEGYSVSREKKESFPLTVTSAQKNPTAFYLCASSLGDRGWVSSNQPQHFGDGTRLSIL.

This chain connects TRBV5-1 to TRBJ2-1, with 9 bases aligning to TRBD2. The CDR3 sequence is 17 residues long. V was clipped by 6 bases and J by 0 bases; unmatched bases: 10. Germline values: CDR1 SGHRS, CDR2 YFSETQ. In DNA, the CDR3 is TGCGCCAGCACCTCTTACCGACTAGCGGCCTCCTACAATGAGCAGTTCTTC. Its translation is CASTSYRLAASYNEQFF.

The chain uses TRBV9 and TRBJ2-3; D is perhaps TRBD1 or TRBD2 (5 bases each). V shed 0 bases and J shed 3 bases, with 14 bases lying between them. In germline, CDR1 is SGDLS, CDR2 YYNGEE. CDR3 length: 16 residues. CDR3 bases: TGTGCCAGCAGCGTAGGAATAGGGGACGGGACAGATACGCAGTATTTT. It is translated as CASSVGIGDGTDTQYF.

This clone has only a few counts. This chain uses TRBV7-8 with TRBJ2-7; unclear D gene. The germline V gene has CDR1 SGHVS and CDR2 FQNEAQ. The CDR3 has 16 amino acids. V lost 1 base, J lost 0 bases, and 13 bases lay in between. The CDR3 bases are TGTGCCAGCAGCTTAGTTCAGGCTAGTCCCTCCTACGAGCAGTACTTC. Translated, it gives CASSLVQASPSYEQYF.

This clone was seen only once. CDR3 residues: CASSQDITETYEQYF. The CDR3 DNA sequence: TGCGCCAGCAGCCAAGATATCACAGAAACCTACGAGCAGTACTTC. The chain links TRBV4-1 to TRBJ2-7, with D unclear. The ends were cut back, 0 bases at V and 2 bases at J, with 11 bases in the middle. CDR3 length equals 15 residues. The germline gives CDR1 MGHRA, CDR2 YSYEKL.

The rearrangement uses TRBV2 and TRBJ2-1; 11 positions match TRBD2. Germline V gene lookup returns CDR1 SNHLY and CDR2 FYNNEI. With V trimmed by 4 bases and J by 4 bases, 6 bases remained unmatched. The length of the CDR3 is 16 residues. CDR3 nucleotide sequence: TGTGCCAGCAGTGGGGGACTAGCGGTGGTATACAATGAGCAGTTCTTC. Translation gives CASSGGLAVVYNEQFF.